This paragraph covers one T cell receptor beta chain sequence. Its antigen is not yet known. There are no base qualities to consult, and no much larger clone falls within one base. This specimen comes from a study of blood T cell repertoires in COVID-19 (dated by TCRdb to 2020 to 2021). Regarding the research as a whole: Samples covering the acute and convalescent phases of COVID-19 were provided by collaborators in the United States, Italy and Spain. The prospective study material was composed of cDNA or gDNA derived from T cells, B-cell-depleted T cells, or PBMCs. Subjects who had been exposed to COVID-19, were actively infected with it, or had recovered from it provided the deeply sampled blood TCRbeta repertoires that made up the dataset. The repertoires were made available in a free public database intended to serve as a resource for research on the immune response to SARS-CoV-2. Samples were obtained from the ongoing ImmuneRACE study (first 160 participants) and from roughly 1,300 subjects provided by 6 global collaborators. Sample metadata almost always included a de-identified subject ID, COVID-19 status, age in years and sex. Where available, HLA class I and class II types were obtained from metadata supplied by the sample provider rather than from assay-based typing. Study-wide findings and limitations: Clinical and demographic metadata were provided uncurated, with the amount varying by source and participant.

Whole blood was collected in K2EDTA tubes by collaborating institutions according to the institutions' own protocols. For TCRbeta analysis, collaborators shipped samples in one of three forms: frozen whole blood, isolated PBMCs, or DNA extracted from either of those sample types. The CDR3, from cysteine to phenylalanine, totals 15 residues. The retained sequence is limited to the CDR3, 45 bases, with the frame set at the first base. V and J lose 0 bases and 7 bases, and a span of 15 bases separates them. Via the germline V gene, CDR1 is MGHRA and CDR2 YSYEKL. TCRbeta CDR3 regions were amplified from genomic DNA using the immunoSEQ Assay, a bias-controlled multiplex PCR. As for the authors' bioinformatics: Nucleated cell counts per sample were estimated from amplification of reference gene primers within the assay. To quantify the absolute abundance of each unique TCRbeta CDR3 rearrangement, sequence reads were collapsed and filtered. For each sample, productive Simpson clonality was calculated as the square root of Simpson's diversity index over productive rearrangements. This is the immuneACCESS table as TCRdb keeps it, with only in-frame sequences that have V and J called. A part of the clones is gone; compared with another copy, unresolved V genes explain less than half, and the rest is unexplained. The DNA was the basis for D and trimming; V, J and clone size are from that table. Recorded for this sample are about 190,000 clones; around 84% of them occurred a single time. In total, the top ten clones hold approximately 19% of the sample.

The material sequenced was peripheral blood. This clonotype was sampled from a human donor in a cohort sampled during active COVID-19. The chain uses TRBV4-1 and TRBJ1-2; the D gene assignment is ambiguous. The CDR3 sequence is CASSQDPMTRFGYTF. The DNA sequence follows: TGCGCCAGCAGCCAAGATCCCATGACCAGGTTTGGCTACACCTTC.